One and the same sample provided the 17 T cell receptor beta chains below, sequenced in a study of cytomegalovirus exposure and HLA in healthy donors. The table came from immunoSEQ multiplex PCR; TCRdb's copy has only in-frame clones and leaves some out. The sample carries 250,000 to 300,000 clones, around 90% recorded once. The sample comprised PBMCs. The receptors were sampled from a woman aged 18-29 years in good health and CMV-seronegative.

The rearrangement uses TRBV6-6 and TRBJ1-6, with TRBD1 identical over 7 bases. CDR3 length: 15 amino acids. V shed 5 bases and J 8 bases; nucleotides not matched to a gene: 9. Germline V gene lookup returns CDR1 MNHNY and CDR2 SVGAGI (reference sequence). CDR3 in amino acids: CASSTGQAADSPLHF. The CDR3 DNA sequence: TGTGCCAGCAGTACCGGACAGGCGGCTGATTCACCCCTCCACTTT.

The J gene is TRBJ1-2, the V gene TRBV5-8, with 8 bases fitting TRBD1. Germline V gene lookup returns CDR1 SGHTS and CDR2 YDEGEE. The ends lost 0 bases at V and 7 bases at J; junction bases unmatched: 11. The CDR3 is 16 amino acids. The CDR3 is CASSLVEDRVQGGYTF. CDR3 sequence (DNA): TGTGCCAGCAGCTTGGTCGAGGACAGGGTCCAGGGTGGCTACACCTTC.

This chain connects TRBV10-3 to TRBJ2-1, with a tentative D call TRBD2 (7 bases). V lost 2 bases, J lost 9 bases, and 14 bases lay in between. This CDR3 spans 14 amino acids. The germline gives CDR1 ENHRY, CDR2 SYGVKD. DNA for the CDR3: TGTGCCATCAGTGAGGGGGGGGGCCAAAGTGAGCAGTTCTTC. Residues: CAISEGGGQSEQFF.

The CDR3 nucleotides are TGTGCCAGCAGCTCCAGTGGACGGGCATTGAGGGACACTGAAGCTTTCTTT. Its protein product is CASSSSGRALRDTEAFF. This sequence joins TRBV7-9 and TRBJ1-1; D ambiguous. Trimming pared 4 bases from V and 3 bases from J, leaving 21 bases between. The V gene's germline CDR1 is SEHNR and CDR2 FQNEAQ (reference sequence). The CDR3 has 17 residues.

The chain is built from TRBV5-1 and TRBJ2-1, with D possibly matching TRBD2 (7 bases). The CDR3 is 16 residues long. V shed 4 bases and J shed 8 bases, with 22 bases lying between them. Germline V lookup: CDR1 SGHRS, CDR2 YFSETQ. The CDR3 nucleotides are TGCGCCAGCAGCCGCGAGGCGGGGGCTAATTACGATGAGCAGTTCTTC. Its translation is CASSREAGANYDEQFF.

The CDR3 here is CASSPTSGGQKETQYF. In DNA, the CDR3 is TGTGCCAGCTCACCGACTAGCGGGGGACAAAAAGAGACCCAGTACTTC. The chain has TRBV18 and TRBJ2-5, with 12 bases lining up with TRBD2. CDR3 size: 16 residues. After removal of 3 bases from V and 3 bases from J, the junction contained 5 bases not matched to a gene. Germline values: CDR1 KGHSH, CDR2 LQKENI.

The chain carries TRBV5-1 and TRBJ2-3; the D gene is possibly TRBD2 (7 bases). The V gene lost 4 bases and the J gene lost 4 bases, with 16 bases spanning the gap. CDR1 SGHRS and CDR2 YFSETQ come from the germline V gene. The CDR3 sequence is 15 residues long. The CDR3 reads CASSPRGGLPDTQYF. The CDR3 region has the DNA TGCGCCAGCAGCCCGCGCGGGGGCCTCCCAGATACGCAGTATTTT.

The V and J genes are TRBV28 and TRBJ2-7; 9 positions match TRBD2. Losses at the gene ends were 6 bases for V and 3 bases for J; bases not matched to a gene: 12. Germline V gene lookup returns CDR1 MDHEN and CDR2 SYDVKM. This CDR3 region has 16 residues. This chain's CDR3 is CASRPASGANFYEQYF. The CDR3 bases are TGTGCCAGCAGGCCGGCTAGCGGGGCAAACTTCTACGAGCAGTACTTC.

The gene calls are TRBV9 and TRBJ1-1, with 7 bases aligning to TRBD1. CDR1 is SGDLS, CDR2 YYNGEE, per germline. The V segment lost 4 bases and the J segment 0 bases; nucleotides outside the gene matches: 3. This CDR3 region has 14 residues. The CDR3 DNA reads TGTGCCAGCAGCCTGGGGACAGTGAACACTGAAGCTTTCTTT. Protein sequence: CASSLGTVNTEAFF.

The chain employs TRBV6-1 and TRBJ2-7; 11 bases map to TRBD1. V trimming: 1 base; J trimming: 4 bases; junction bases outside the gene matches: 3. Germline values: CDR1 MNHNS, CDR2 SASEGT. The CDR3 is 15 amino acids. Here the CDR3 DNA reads TGTGCCAGCAGTGAAGGAGGGACAGGGGGATACGAGCAGTACGTC. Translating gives CASSEGGTGGYEQYV.

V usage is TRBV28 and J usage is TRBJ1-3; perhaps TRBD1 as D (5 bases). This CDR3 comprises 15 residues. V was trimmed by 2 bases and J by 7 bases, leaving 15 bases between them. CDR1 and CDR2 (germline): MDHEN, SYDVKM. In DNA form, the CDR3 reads TGTGCCAGCAGTTTACGTGGCAGGGCAATCAACACCATATATTTT. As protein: CASSLRGRAINTIYF.

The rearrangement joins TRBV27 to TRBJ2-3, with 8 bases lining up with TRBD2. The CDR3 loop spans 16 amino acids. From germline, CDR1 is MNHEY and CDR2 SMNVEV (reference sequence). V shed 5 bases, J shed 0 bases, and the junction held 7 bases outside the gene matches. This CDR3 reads CASSLLAGQSTDTQYF. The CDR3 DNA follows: TGTGCCAGCAGTCTCCTAGCGGGCCAAAGCACAGATACGCAGTATTTT.

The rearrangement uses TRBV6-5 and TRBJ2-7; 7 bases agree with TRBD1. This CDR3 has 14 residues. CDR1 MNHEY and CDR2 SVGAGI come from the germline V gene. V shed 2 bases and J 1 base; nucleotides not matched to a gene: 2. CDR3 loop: CASSYGDSSYEQYF. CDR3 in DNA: TGTGCCAGCAGTTACGGGGACAGTTCCTACGAGCAGTACTTC.

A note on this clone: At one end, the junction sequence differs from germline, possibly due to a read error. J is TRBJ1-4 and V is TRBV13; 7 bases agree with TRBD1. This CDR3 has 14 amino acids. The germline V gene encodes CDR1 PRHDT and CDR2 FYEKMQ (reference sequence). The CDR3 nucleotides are TGTGCCAGCAGCCTAGGGGGCCAATTCGAAAAACTGTTTTTT. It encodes CASSLGGQFEKLFF.

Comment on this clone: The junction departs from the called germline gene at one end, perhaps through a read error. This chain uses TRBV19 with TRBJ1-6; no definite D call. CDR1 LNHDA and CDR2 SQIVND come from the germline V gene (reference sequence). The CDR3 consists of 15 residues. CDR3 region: CASSIAETLGSPLHF. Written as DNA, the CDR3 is TGTGCTAGTAGTATCGCCGAGACTCTTGGGTCACCCCTCCACTTT.

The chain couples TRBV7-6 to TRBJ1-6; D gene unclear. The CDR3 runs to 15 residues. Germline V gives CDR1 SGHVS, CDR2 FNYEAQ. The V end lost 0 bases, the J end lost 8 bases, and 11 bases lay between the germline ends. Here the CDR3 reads CASSLAGGIDSPLHF. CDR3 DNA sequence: TGTGCCAGCAGCTTAGCCGGCGGAATAGATTCACCCCTCCACTTT.

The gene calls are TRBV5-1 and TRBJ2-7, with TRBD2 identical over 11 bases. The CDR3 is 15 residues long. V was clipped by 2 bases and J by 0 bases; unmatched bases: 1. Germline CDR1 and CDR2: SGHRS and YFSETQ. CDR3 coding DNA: TGCGCCAGCAGCTTAACTAGCGGGGGCTCCTACGAGCAGTACTTC. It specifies CASSLTSGGSYEQYF.